This T cell receptor (beta chain) was sequenced in a study of regulatory T cells in long-lasting Graves disease (dated by TCRdb to the early 2020s). In the study overall: Newly diagnosed Graves' disease patients had taken antithyroid drugs for less than 3 months. This study used TCR sequencing and RNA sequencing of peripheral blood to compare persistent Graves' disease patients against newly diagnosed Graves' disease patients. TCR sequencing covered 13 persistent and roughly 20 newly diagnosed Graves' disease patients, about 35 samples in total. The study was conducted in China and was registered as a clinical trial.

The time point tag for this specimen amounts to: newly diagnosed GD, antithyroid drugs for less than 3 months. RNA was extracted from PBMCs in TRIzol for both TCR sequencing and RNA sequencing. The diagnosis of Graves' disease was made according to American Thyroid Association guidelines. Patients for the study were recruited at an endocrinology department in Xi'an, China. Each patient gave around 9.2 milliliters of peripheral blood, collected in an EDTA anticoagulant tube. Ficoll Paque Plus density gradient separation was used to isolate PBMCs, and no further T cell sorting was done. An Agilent 2100 Bioanalyzer and agarose gel were used to check RNA quality, and a NanoDrop 2000 was used to measure RNA concentration. This clonotype has ten or more counts. No cognate antigen has been identified for it. No much larger clonotype is one base removed from it; base qualities were not supplied. What the study reported, not specific to this receptor: Sequencing and analysis were restricted to the TCR beta chain. More public clonotypes were shared among persistent patients (roughly 2,700) than among newly diagnosed patients (over 900). Preferential use of TRBV28, TRBJ1-2 and TRBJ2-5 was observed in persistent disease, whereas TRBV20-1 and TRBJ2-1 were favored in newly diagnosed disease. Persistent Graves' disease patients showed lower TCR Shannon entropy and fewer highly expanded clones than newly diagnosed patients, suggesting clonal expansion. Peripheral blood alone was examined, since thyroid tissue, which constituted the primary lesion, could not be accessed. As a limitation, the authors acknowledged that the small sample size may reduce accuracy.

Libraries were prepared through multiplex PCR. Data came from an Illumina HiSeq 4000. To build TCR beta libraries, CDR3 regions were amplified by Arm-PCR using iRepertoire HTBI primers. Before sequencing, the PCR products underwent gel purification. The authors' analysis ran thus. A total of 60 to 80 TRBV and some 15 TRBJ segments were identified across samples and were used for gene usage analysis of CDR3 amino acid clonotypes. COPE and FqMerger were used to merge filtered high-quality paired reads into contigs. BLAST was used to align contigs to the IMGT TRBV, TRBD and TRBJ reference genes, and CDR3 was defined following IMGT. Any clonotype with a frequency above 0.1% was classified as a highly expanded clone. Shannon entropy was used to measure repertoire diversity, and the Gini coefficient was used to measure V-J evenness. Clonotypes shared by more than one individual were considered public. The public reads were quality trimmed at Q25 with fastp and then assembled into clones with MiXCR by TCRdb, keeping productive beta chains. Each record represents a unique CDR3 protein, reported with the most common genes and DNA among its rows. TCRdb, rather than the study authors, made the V and J calls. For this sample there are 320,000 or so distinct CDR3 sequences; about 18% appear just once. Jointly, the top ten make up around 37% of the sample.

The germline V gene yields MDHEN for CDR1 and SYDVKM for CDR2. The CDR3 contains 13 residues, cysteine and phenylalanine counted. Only the CDR3 DNA is retained, 39 bases long and in frame from the first base. The V end loses 11 bases and the J end loses 7 bases, and a stretch of 17 bases separates them. The sequenced sample was peripheral blood mononuclear cells (PBMCs), obtained at new diagnosis, from a patient treated with antithyroid drugs. The sequence is built from TRBV28 and TRBJ2-2; the D gene cannot be resolved reliably. The TCR comes from a female donor with Graves disease. The nucleotide sequence is given as TGTGCCGCAATAGCAGGTGCGGACGGGGAGCTGTTTTTT. Its protein reads: CAAIAGADGELFF.